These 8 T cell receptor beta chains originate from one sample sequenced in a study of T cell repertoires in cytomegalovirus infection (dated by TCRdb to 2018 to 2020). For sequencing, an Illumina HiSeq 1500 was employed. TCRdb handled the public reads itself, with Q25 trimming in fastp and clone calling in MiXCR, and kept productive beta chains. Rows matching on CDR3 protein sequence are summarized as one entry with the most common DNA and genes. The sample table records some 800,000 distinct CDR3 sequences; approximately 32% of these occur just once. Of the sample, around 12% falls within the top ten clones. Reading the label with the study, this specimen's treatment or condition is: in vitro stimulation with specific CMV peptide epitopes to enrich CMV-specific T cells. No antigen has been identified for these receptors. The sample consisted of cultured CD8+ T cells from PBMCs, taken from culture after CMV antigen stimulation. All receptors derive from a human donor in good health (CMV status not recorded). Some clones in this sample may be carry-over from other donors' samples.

The CDR3 nucleotides read TGTGCCAGCAGTTACTCTGGGGACGAGCAGTACGTC. Amino acids: CASSYSGDEQYV. The V gene is TRBV6-2 or TRBV6-3, the J gene TRBJ2-7; D gene ambiguous. CDR1 is MNHEY and CDR2 is SVGEGT in the germline V gene. V dropped 0 bases and J dropped 5 bases, with 5 bases sitting between them. The CDR3 contains 12 residues.

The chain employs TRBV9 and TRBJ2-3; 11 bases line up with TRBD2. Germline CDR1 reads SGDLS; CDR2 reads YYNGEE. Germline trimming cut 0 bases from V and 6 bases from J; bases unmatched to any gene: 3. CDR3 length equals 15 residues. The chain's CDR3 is CASSVDLAGGDTQYF. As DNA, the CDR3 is TGTGCCAGCAGCGTAGACCTAGCGGGGGGCGATACGCAGTATTTT.

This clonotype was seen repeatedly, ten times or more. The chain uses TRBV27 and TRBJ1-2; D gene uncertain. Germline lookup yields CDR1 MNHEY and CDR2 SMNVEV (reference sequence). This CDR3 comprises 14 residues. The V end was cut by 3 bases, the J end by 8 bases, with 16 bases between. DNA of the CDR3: TGTGCCAGCAGTTTGGTGGGTGGGGTAGGCGGCTACACCTTC. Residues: CASSLVGGVGGYTF.

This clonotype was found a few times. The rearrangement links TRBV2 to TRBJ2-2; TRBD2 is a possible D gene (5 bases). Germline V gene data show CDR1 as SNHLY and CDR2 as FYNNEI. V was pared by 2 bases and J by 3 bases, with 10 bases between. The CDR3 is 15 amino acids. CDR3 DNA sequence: TGTGCCAGCAGTGAACTGTCAGCGGACACCGGGGAGCTGTTTTTT. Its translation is CASSELSADTGELFF.

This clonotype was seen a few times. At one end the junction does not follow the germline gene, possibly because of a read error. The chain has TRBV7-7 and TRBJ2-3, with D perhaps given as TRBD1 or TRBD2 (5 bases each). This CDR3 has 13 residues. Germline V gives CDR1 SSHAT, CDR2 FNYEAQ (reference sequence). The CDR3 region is CASSLNSVGAQYF. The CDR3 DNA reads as TGTGCTAGCAGCCTAAATTCAGTCGGGGCCCAGTATTTT. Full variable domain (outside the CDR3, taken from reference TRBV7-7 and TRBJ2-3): GAGVSQSPRYKVTKRGQDVTLRCDPISSHATLYWYQQALGQGPEFLTYFNYEAQPDKSGLPSDRFSAERPEGSISTLTIQRTEQRDSAMYRCASSLNSVGAQYFGPGTRLTVL.

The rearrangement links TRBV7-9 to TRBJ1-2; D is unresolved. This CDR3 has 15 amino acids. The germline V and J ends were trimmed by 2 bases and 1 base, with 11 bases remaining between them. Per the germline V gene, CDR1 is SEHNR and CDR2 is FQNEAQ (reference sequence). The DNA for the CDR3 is TGTGCCAGCAGCTTATCGGGTACGAGTAACTATGGCTACACCTTC. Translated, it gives CASSLSGTSNYGYTF.

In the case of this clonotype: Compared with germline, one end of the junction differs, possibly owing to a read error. CDR3 region: CASRPTGGVQPQHF. The CDR3 nucleotides read TGCGCCAGCAGACCAACGGGTGGTGTACAGCCCCAGCATTTT. V gene TRBV12-3 or TRBV12-4 combines with J gene TRBJ1-5; no definite D call. CDR3 length: 14 residues.

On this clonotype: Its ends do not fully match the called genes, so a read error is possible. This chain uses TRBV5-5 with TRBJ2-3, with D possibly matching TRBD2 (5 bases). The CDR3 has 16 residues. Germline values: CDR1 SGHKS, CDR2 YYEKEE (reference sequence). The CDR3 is CVSILGVSTSTDTQYF. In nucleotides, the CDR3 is TGTGTCAGCATCCTCGGGGTTTCTACTAGCACAGATACGCAGTATTTT.